These 19 T cell receptor beta chains originate from one sample sequenced in a study of blood T cell repertoires in COVID-19 (dated by TCRdb to about 2020). The library relied on the immunoSEQ multiplex PCR assay. TCRdb took this table from immuneACCESS and kept in-frame rearrangements with V and J called. Such tables lack part of the clones; where checked against another copy, unresolved V genes explain under half of the gap, and the rest is unexplained. The sample table shows approximately 100,000 clones, and 88% are seen once. Approximately 3.5% of the sample comes from the top ten. Sequencing was performed on peripheral blood. The origin of the receptors is a human donor in a cohort sampled during active COVID-19.

The gene calls are TRBV7-9 and TRBJ2-1, with TRBD1 identical over 8 bases. CDR3 length: 17 residues. The ends lost 5 bases at V and 8 bases at J; junction bases unmatched: 17. Germline V gene lookup returns CDR1 SEHNR and CDR2 FQNEAQ (reference sequence). The DNA of the CDR3 is TGTGCCAGCAGCCCTCGGAAGGACAGGGTCTTAGTGGATGAGCAGTTCTTC. This codes for CASSPRKDRVLVDEQFF.

The chain recombines TRBV5-1 with TRBJ2-7; 9 bases map to TRBD2. The germline CDR1 and CDR2 sequences are SGHRS and YFSETQ. The CDR3 contains 15 residues. V was clipped by 5 bases and J by 3 bases; unmatched bases: 9. The CDR3 protein is CASRRGGALDYEQYF. The CDR3 DNA is TGCGCCAGCAGGCGCGGGGGGGCCCTTGACTACGAGCAGTACTTC.

This chain uses TRBV10-1 with TRBJ1-6; unclear D gene. Trimming took 6 bases from V and 12 from J, leaving 12 bases between them. The CDR3 covers 12 residues. Per germline, CDR1 WNHNN and CDR2 SYGVQD (reference sequence). CDR3 sequence reads: CASRSHGGPLHF. In DNA form, the CDR3 reads TGCGCCAGCAGAAGTCATGGCGGACCCCTCCACTTT.

The chain is built from TRBV3-1 (or the pseudogene TRBV3-2) and TRBJ1-5; no definite D call. V gave up 2 bases and J gave up 6 bases, with 14 bases separating them. Germline CDR1 is LGHDT and CDR2 is YNNKEL (reference sequence). The CDR3 totals 15 residues. As DNA, the CDR3 is TGTGCCAGCAGCCAAATGCCGGGTCGGGGTCAGCCCCAGCATTTT. It translates to CASSQMPGRGQPQHF.

V gene TRBV18 combines with J gene TRBJ1-1, with 7 bases fitting TRBD1. This CDR3 contains 14 residues. J was trimmed by 1 base and V by 3 bases; bases with no gene match: 2. Germline assignment: CDR1 KGHSH and CDR2 LQKENI. In DNA, the CDR3 is TGTGCCAGCTCACCGACAGGGCAGAACACTGAAGCTTTCTTT. Translation: CASSPTGQNTEAFF.

The gene calls are TRBV18 and TRBJ2-7; no clear D. Trimming removed 2 bases at V and 7 bases at J, with 12 bases between. Germline CDR1 and CDR2: KGHSH and LQKENI. The CDR3 is made up of 13 amino acids. CDR3 bases: TGTGCCAGCTCACCAAACATGGCCAGAGAGCAGTACTTC. It translates to CASSPNMAREQYF.

The V and J genes are TRBV5-1 and TRBJ2-2; 8 positions agree with TRBD1. The CDR3 totals 15 residues. Trimming at V came to 7 bases and at J to 0 bases, leaving 5 bases not matched to a gene. The germline CDR1 and CDR2 sequences are SGHRS and YFSETQ. The CDR3 DNA reads as TGCGCCAGCCGGGCAGGGGGCGCGAACACCGGGGAGCTGTTTTTT. As protein: CASRAGGANTGELFF.

V usage is TRBV11-2 and J usage is TRBJ2-3, with 10 positions matching TRBD2. Germline V lookup: CDR1 SGHAT, CDR2 FQNNGV. V dropped 1 base and J dropped 7; count of bases not matched to a gene: 8. This CDR3 has 16 amino acids. CDR3 DNA: TGTGCCAGCAGCTTAGTTAGGCAGCGGGGGGGACATACGCAGTATTTT. Translation: CASSLVRQRGGHTQYF.

The table lists this clone with a few counts. This chain links TRBV18 with TRBJ2-2; D perhaps matches TRBD2 (5 bases). CDR1 is KGHSH, CDR2 LQKENI, per germline. CDR3 length: 13 amino acids. V lost 3 bases and J lost 13, with 15 bases in between. The chain's CDR3 is CASSPQDSKGLFF. The CDR3 nucleotides are TGTGCCAGCTCACCCCAGGACTCCAAGGGGCTGTTTTTT. The whole variable domain, filled in from reference TRBV18 and TRBJ2-2, reads NAGVMQNPRHLVRRRGQEARLRCSPMKGHSHVYWYRQLPEEGLKFMVYLQKENIIDESGMPKERFSAEFPKEGPSILRIQQVVRGDSAAYFCASSPQDSKGLFFGEGSRLTVL.

The V call is TRBV7-9, the J call TRBJ1-6; TRBD1 aligns across 10 bases. The V gene's germline CDR1 is SEHNR and CDR2 FQNEAQ (reference sequence). The CDR3 consists of 18 residues. The junction had 9 bases not matched to a gene; V was cut back by 5 bases and J by 2 bases. The chain's CDR3 is CASSDHSGTGAYNSPLHF. DNA for the CDR3: TGTGCCAGCAGCGACCACTCCGGGACAGGGGCCTATAATTCACCCCTCCACTTT.

The chain has TRBV9 and TRBJ2-1; a possible D gene is TRBD2 (6 bases). The V gene lost 4 bases and the J gene lost 4 bases, with 15 bases spanning the gap. Germline V gene lookup returns CDR1 SGDLS and CDR2 YYNGEE. The CDR3 is 15 amino acids. The CDR3 here is CASSPRGKGYNEQFF. CDR3 sequence (DNA): TGTGCCAGCAGCCCCCGGGGGAAGGGGTACAATGAGCAGTTCTTC.

V is TRBV29-1 and J is TRBJ2-1, with TRBD2 as a possible D gene (6 bases). Per germline, CDR1 SQVTM and CDR2 ANQGSEA. This CDR3 comprises 13 residues. V lost 4 bases to trimming and J lost 0 bases, with 7 bases between them. This CDR3 is CSVATSSYNEQFF. As DNA, the CDR3 is TGCAGCGTTGCGACTAGCTCCTACAATGAGCAGTTCTTC.

The chain uses TRBV6-5 and TRBJ1-6; 9 bases are shared with TRBD1. The trim removed 4 bases at V and 10 bases at J, leaving 2 bases unmatched. The CDR3 extends over 13 amino acids. Germline V gene sequence: CDR1 MNHEY, CDR2 SVGAGI. CDR3 bases: TGTGCCAGCAGTTCGGACAGGGGATCACCCCTCCACTTT. This sequence encodes CASSSDRGSPLHF.

This chain's CDR3 is CASSVEQVNTEAFF. CDR3 coding DNA: TGTGCCAGCAGCGTCGAACAGGTGAACACTGAAGCTTTCTTT. V gene TRBV2 combines with J gene TRBJ1-1; D is possibly TRBD1 (5 bases). Germline lookup yields CDR1 SNHLY and CDR2 FYNNEI. The V and J ends lost 6 bases and 0 bases respectively, with 11 bases between them. The CDR3 sequence is 14 residues long.

The gene calls are TRBV5-1 and TRBJ2-1; 10 bases are a match to TRBD2. Germline V CDR1 and CDR2: SGHRS, YFSETQ. Losses at the gene ends were 4 bases for V and 4 bases for J; bases not matched to a gene: 8. CDR3 size: 16 residues. CDR3 nucleotide sequence: TGCGCCAGCAGCCCCATAGCGGGGGGAAATTACAATGAGCAGTTCTTC. Its translation: CASSPIAGGNYNEQFF.

V usage is TRBV7-9 and J usage is TRBJ2-7; 8 bases agree with TRBD1. J lost 5 bases, V lost 4 bases, and 7 bases had no gene match. Germline loops: CDR1 SEHNR, CDR2 FQNEAQ (reference sequence). This CDR3 is 14 amino acids long. CDR3 nucleotide sequence: TGTGCCAGCAGCTCCGGACAGGGCAGGGACGAGCAGTACTTC. Residues: CASSSGQGRDEQYF.

The V call is TRBV19, the J call TRBJ2-7; D gene uncertain. Germline V gives CDR1 LNHDA, CDR2 SQIVND (reference sequence). CDR3 length equals 15 residues. Trimming shortened V by 7 bases and J by 0 bases, and 16 bases separated the two germline ends. This CDR3 reads CASTRGGAPSYEQYF. DNA for the CDR3: TGTGCCAGTACCCGTGGCGGAGCGCCCTCCTACGAGCAGTACTTC.

This clone appeared once. The V and J genes are TRBV6-5 and TRBJ1-1; tentative D call: TRBD1 (5 bases). The length of the CDR3 is 11 residues. The V end lost 2 bases, the J end lost 10 bases, and 8 bases lay between the germline ends. Germline values: CDR1 MNHEY, CDR2 SVGAGI. CDR3 coding DNA: TGTGCCAGCAGTTACCCGGGGGTAGCTTTCTTT. Residues: CASSYPGVAFF.

This chain uses TRBV5-1 with TRBJ1-1, with D possibly TRBD1 on 5 matching bases. With 0 bases removed from V and 1 base from J, the gap between germline ends came to 13 bases. Germline CDR1 reads SGHRS; CDR2 reads YFSETQ. This CDR3 is 16 amino acids long. CDR3 protein: CASSLDFGAPNTEAFF. DNA of the CDR3: TGCGCCAGCAGCTTGGATTTTGGGGCCCCGAACACTGAAGCTTTCTTT. Filled out from reference TRBV5-1 and TRBJ1-1, the complete variable domain reads KAGVTQTPRYLIKTRGQQVTLSCSPISGHRSVSWYQQTPGQGLQFLFEYFSETQRNKGNFPGRFSGRQFSNSRSEMNVSTLELGDSALYLCASSLDFGAPNTEAFFGQGTRLTVV.